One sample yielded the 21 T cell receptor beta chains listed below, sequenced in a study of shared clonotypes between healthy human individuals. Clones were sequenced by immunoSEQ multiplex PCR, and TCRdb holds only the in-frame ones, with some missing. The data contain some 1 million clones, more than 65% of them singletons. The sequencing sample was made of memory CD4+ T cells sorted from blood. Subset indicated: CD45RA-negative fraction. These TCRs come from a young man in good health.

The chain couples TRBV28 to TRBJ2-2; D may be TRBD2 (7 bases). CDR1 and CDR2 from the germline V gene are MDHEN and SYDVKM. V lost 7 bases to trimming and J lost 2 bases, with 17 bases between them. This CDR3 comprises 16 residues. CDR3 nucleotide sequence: TGTGCCAGCAAGTTGGGAGGGACATTAAACACCGGGGAGCTGTTTTTT. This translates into CASKLGGTLNTGELFF.

CDR3 sequence: CASSKSNCPRTKKRIQYF. Here the CDR3 DNA reads TGTGCCAGCAGCAAAAGCAACTGCCCGCGGACCAAAAAGCGAATTCAGTACTTC. The rearrangement links TRBV21-1 to TRBJ2-4. TRBV21-1 is a pseudogene locus. CDR3 size: 18 residues.

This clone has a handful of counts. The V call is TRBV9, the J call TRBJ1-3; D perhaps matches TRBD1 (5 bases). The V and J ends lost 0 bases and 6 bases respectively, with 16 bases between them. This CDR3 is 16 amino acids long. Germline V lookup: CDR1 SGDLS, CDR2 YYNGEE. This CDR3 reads CASSVATAGRPNTIYF. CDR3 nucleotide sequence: TGTGCCAGCAGCGTAGCTACGGCAGGGCGTCCAAACACCATATATTTT.

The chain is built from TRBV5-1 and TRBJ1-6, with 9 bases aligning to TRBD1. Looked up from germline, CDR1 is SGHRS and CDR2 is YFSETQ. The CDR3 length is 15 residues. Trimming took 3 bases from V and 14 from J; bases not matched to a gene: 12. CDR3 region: CASSSPGQGYSTLHF. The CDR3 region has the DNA TGCGCCAGCAGCTCGCCGGGACAGGGCTATTCGACCCTCCACTTT.

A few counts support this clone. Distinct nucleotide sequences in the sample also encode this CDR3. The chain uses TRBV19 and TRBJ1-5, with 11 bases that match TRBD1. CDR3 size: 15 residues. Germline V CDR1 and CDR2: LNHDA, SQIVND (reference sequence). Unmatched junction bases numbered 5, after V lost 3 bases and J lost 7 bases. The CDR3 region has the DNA TGTGCCAGTAGTATTGGGGACAGGGGGAGACAGCCCCAGCATTTT. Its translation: CASSIGDRGRQPQHF.

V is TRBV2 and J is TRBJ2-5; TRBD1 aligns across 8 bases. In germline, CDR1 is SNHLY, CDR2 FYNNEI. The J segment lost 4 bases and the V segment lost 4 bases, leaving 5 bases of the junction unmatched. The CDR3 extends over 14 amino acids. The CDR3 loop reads CASSGWTGIETQYF. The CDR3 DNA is TGTGCCAGCAGTGGGTGGACAGGGATAGAGACCCAGTACTTC. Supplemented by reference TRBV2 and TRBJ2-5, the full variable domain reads EPEVTQTPSHQVTQMGQEVILRCVPISNHLYFYWYRQILGQKVEFLVSFYNNEISEKSEIFDDQFSVERPDGSNFTLKIRSTKLEDSAMYFCASSGWTGIETQYFGPGTRLLVL.

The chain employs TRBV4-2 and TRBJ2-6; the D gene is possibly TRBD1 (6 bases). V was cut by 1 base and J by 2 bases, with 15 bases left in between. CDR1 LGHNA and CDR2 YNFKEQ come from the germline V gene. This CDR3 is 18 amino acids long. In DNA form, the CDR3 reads TGTGCCAGCAGCCAAGGGTGGGCAGGGGTTCCTGGGGCCAACGTCCTGACTTTC. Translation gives CASSQGWAGVPGANVLTF.

Written as DNA, the CDR3 is TGCAGTGCCGCTGTGGGGGGTGAGTTCTTC. Protein: CSAAVGGEFF. This chain uses TRBV20-1 with TRBJ2-1; a weak D match, TRBD2 (6 bases). The CDR3 is 10 residues long. Trimming removed 6 bases at V and 14 bases at J, with 14 bases between. Germline CDR1 and CDR2: DFQATT and SNEGSKA (reference sequence).

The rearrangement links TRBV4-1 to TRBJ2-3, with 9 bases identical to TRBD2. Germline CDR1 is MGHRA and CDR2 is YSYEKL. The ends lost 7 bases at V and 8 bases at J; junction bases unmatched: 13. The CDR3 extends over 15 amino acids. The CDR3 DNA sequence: TGCGCCAGCACCTCAAGCGGCGGGAGGGTCCCTACGCAGTATTTT. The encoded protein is CASTSSGGRVPTQYF.

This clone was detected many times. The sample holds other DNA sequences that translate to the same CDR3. The CDR3 sequence is CASQGNTEAFF. CDR3 sequence (DNA): TGTGCCAGTCAGGGGAACACTGAAGCTTTCTTT. J is TRBJ1-1 and V is TRBV2; maybe TRBD1 (5 bases). CDR3 length: 11 amino acids. Germline V gives CDR1 SNHLY, CDR2 FYNNEI. V was pared by 9 bases and J by 1 base, with 6 bases between.

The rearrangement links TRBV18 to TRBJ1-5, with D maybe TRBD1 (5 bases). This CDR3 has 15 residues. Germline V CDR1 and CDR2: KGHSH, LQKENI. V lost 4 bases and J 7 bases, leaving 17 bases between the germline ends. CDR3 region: CASSLLGTTDQPQHF. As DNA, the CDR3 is TGTGCCAGCTCACTGTTAGGGACCACGGACCAGCCCCAGCATTTT.

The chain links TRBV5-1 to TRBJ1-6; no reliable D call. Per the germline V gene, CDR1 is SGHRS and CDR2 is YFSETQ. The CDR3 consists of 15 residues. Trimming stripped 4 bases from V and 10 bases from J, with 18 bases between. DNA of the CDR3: TGCGCCAGCAGCCCCGCTCCAGGTTTACACTCACCCCTCCACTTT. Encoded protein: CASSPAPGLHSPLHF. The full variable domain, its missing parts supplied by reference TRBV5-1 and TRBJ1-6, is KAGVTQTPRYLIKTRGQQVTLSCSPISGHRSVSWYQQTPGQGLQFLFEYFSETQRNKGNFPGRFSGRQFSNSRSEMNVSTLELGDSALYLCASSPAPGLHSPLHFGNGTRLTVT.

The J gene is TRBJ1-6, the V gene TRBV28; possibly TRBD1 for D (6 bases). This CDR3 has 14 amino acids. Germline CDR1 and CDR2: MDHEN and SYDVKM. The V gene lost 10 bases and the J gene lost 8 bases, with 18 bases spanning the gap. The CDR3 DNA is TGTGCCACCGCCAAGGGGGGCTACGATTCACCCCTCCACTTT. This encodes CATAKGGYDSPLHF.

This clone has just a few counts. The CDR3 coding sequence is TGCGCCAGCAGCCAAGACCCGGGGAGTAGTTCACCCCTCCACTTT. Its protein is CASSQDPGSSSPLHF. The chain uses TRBV4-3 and TRBJ1-6; no clear D. The V gene lost 0 bases and the J gene lost 9 bases, with 12 bases spanning the gap. Germline assignment: CDR1 LGHNA and CDR2 YSLEER. The CDR3 consists of 15 residues.

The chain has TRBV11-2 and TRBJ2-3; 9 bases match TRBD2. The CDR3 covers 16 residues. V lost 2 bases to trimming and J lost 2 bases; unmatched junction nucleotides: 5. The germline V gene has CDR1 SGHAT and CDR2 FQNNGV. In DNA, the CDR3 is TGTGCCAGCAGCTTATCCCTAGCGGGGAACACAGATACGCAGTATTTT. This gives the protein CASSLSLAGNTDTQYF.

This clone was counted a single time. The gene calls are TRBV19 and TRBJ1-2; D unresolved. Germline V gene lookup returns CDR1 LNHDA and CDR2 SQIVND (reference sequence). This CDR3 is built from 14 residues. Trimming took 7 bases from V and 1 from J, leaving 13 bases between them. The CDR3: CASTPPYLNYGYTF. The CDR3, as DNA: TGTGCCAGTACCCCCCCTTACCTTAACTATGGCTACACCTTC.

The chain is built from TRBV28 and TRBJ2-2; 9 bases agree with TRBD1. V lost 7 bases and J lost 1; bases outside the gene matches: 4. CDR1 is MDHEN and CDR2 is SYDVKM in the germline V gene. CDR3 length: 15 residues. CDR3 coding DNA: TGTGCCAGCATGATGGACAGGGGGAACACCGGGGAGCTGTTTTTT. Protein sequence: CASMMDRGNTGELFF.

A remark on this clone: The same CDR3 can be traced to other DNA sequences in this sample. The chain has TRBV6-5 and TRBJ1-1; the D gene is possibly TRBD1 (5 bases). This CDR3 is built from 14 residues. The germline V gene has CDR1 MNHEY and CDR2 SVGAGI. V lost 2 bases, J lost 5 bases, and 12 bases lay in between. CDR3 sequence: CASSYSGGRTEAFF. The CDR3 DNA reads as TGTGCCAGCAGTTACAGCGGGGGTCGAACTGAAGCTTTCTTT.

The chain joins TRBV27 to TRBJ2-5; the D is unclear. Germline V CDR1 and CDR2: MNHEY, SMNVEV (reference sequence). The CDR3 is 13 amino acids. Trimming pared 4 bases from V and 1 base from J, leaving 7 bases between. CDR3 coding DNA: TGTGCCAGCAGTTCCTTACCCCAAGAGACCCAGTACTTC. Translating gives CASSSLPQETQYF.

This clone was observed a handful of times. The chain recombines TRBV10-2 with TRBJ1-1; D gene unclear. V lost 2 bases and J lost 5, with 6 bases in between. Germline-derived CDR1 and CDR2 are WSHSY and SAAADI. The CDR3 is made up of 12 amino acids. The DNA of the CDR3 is TGCGCCAGCAGTGAGGGACTGACTGAAGCTTTCTTT. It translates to CASSEGLTEAFF.

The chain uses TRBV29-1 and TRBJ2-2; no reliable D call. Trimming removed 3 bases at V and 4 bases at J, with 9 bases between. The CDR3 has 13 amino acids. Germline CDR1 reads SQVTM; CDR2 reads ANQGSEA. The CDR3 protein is CSVDSVGTGELFF. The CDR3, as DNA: TGCAGCGTTGACTCGGTAGGCACCGGGGAGCTGTTTTTT.